The rows below give T cell receptor beta chains drawn from one sample of a study of T-cell memory formation after mild COVID-19. TCRdb passed the 5' RACE reads through MiXCR, listing each CDR3 protein once. The sample holds some 300,000 distinct CDR3 sequences, roughly a fifth seen once. The sample taken for sequencing was PBMCs or a T cell subset sorted from them (not recorded which). The receptors derive from a man younger than 35 who had mild COVID-19 (a few samples of this study predate the infection). Cell type and time point are not known. The CDR3 runs from the conserved cysteine through the conserved F or W. D genes are given only for firm matches. A clone size is listed for some rows: how often the clone was seen (once, few, many), or a class if it is expanded.

size	J	V	D	DNA	CDR3
-	TRBJ1-4	TRBV27	-	TGTGCCAGCAGTATCCGTCCCTTTGGGGGGCTGTTTTTT	CASSIRPFGGLFF
-	TRBJ2-2	TRBV5-1	-	TGCGCCAGCAGCCTCGGGACCTCCTCGACCGGGGAGCTGTTTTTT	CASSLGTSSTGELFF
-	TRBJ2-4	TRBV13	-	TGTGCCAGCAGCTCGCCCACGAAGTCGGGGGCGAAAAACATTCAGTACTTC	CASSSPTKSGAKNIQYF
-	TRBJ1-6	TRBV12-3/TRBV12-4	-	TGTGCCAGCAGCCCTCAGTCGGGGGCTGGTTCACCCCTCCACTTT	CASSPQSGAGSPLHF
-	TRBJ1-2	TRBV7-2	-	TGTGCCAGCAGCCCCGCCGGGGGCTATGGCTACACCTTC	CASSPAGGYGYTF
-	TRBJ1-1	TRBV20-1	-	TGCAGTGCTAGAGACGAGGGCAGAGAAGCTTTCTTT	CSARDEGREAFF
few	TRBJ1-1	TRBV29-1	-	TGCAGCGTTGTTTCCCCACGGAACACTGAAGCTTTCTTT	CSVVSPRNTEAFF
-	TRBJ2-2	TRBV12-3/TRBV12-4	-	TGTGCCAGCAGCCCCGGCATTGTCGGGGAGCTGTTTTTT	CASSPGIVGELFF
-	TRBJ1-2	TRBV29-1	-	TGCAGCGCTATCAGGGCAGCTAACTATGGCTACACCTTC	CSAIRAANYGYTF
few	TRBJ2-3	TRBV11-2	-	TGTGCCAGCAGCCGGCCAGGGGCCGGTCGGGCAGATACGCAGTATTTT	CASSRPGAGRADTQYF
-	TRBJ1-2	TRBV5-1	-	TGCGCCAGCAGCTTGGCCGCGATGGCAGGAGAATACACCTTC	CASSLAAMAGEYTF
-	TRBJ2-7	TRBV3-1	-	TGTGCCAGCAGCCAAGATGGTTCCGGGAACGAGCAGTACTTC	CASSQDGSGNEQYF
-	TRBJ2-3	TRBV7-3	TRBD1	TGTGCCAGCAGCTCATCCGGGACAGGGGTAAATACGCAGTATTTT	CASSSSGTGVNTQYF
few	TRBJ2-3	TRBV12-1	-	TGTGCCAGCGCTCGCCTTTGGGGGGTGGTAGATACGCAGTATTTT	CASARLWGVVDTQYF
many	TRBJ2-6	TRBV20-1	-	TGCAGTGCTAGCGGTCCAGTCTCTGGGGCCAACGTCCTGACTTTC	CSASGPVSGANVLTF
-	TRBJ1-6	TRBV12-3/TRBV12-4	TRBD1	TGTGCCAGCAGCCTTGGACAGGGGCGCTCACCCCTCCACTTT	CASSLGQGRSPLHF
few	TRBJ2-3	TRBV7-9	-	TGTGCCAGCAGCCCCGAGCTAGACGATACGCAGTATTTT	CASSPELDDTQYF
many	TRBJ1-1	TRBV2	-	TGTGCCAGCAGGTCGTTGGCCACTGAAGCTTTCTTT	CASRSLATEAFF
-	TRBJ2-7	TRBV6-2/TRBV6-3	-	TGTGCCAGCAGTTACTGGGCGCTGGAGAGCGAGCAGTACTTC	CASSYWALESEQYF